The rows below give T cell receptor beta chains drawn from one sample of a study of beta chain features in type 1 diabetes. The data were produced by immunoSEQ multiplex PCR, yet TCRdb's version contains in-frame clones alone and is incomplete. Of more than 120,000 clones listed, about 10% were seen once; the top ten hold roughly 1.4%. The sample comprised naive CD4+ T cells from blood. The receptors come from a man aged 18 to 29 in good health. CDR3s include the opening cysteine and the closing phenylalanine or tryptophan. Each record gives: D gene, V gene, J gene, clone size, CDR3 protein, CDR3 DNA. A D gene is named only where the DNA matches it firmly. Not all rows give a size; the values are once, few, many and, for expanded clones, a class.

>TRBD1|TRBV10-1|TRBJ2-7|.
CASSERTGNEQYF
TGCGCCAGCAGTGAGCGGACAGGGAACGAGCAGTACTTC
>TRBD2|TRBV2|TRBJ2-5|.
CASRGGLAGGQETQYF
TGTGCCAGCAGGGGGGGACTAGCGGGGGGTCAAGAGACCCAGTACTTC
>.|TRBV9|TRBJ1-5|.
CASSVGGYNQPQHF
TGTGCCAGCAGCGTAGGAGGCTACAATCAGCCCCAGCATTTT
>.|TRBV4-3|TRBJ1-2|few
CASSQGVAYGYTF
TGCGCCAGCAGCCAAGGGGTAGCCTATGGCTACACCTTC
>.|TRBV7-2|TRBJ2-5|.
CASSSARGQETQYF
TGTGCCAGCAGCTCCGCCCGAGGCCAAGAGACCCAGTACTTC
>.|TRBV6-5|TRBJ2-3|few
CASKRGTYTDTQYF
TGTGCCAGCAAAAGAGGGACTTACACAGATACGCAGTATTTT
>.|TRBV5-1|TRBJ2-3|.
CASSLSPGTDTQYF
TGCGCCAGCAGCTTATCCCCGGGCACAGATACGCAGTATTTT
>TRBD2|TRBV7-2|TRBJ2-3|.
CASSLGPLAGGPGTDTQYF
TGTGCCAGCAGCTTAGGCCCCCTAGCGGGGGGGCCGGGCACAGATACGCAGTATTTT
>TRBD1|TRBV14|TRBJ1-3|.
CASSQAPGQGGNTIYF
TGTGCCAGCAGCCAAGCTCCGGGACAGGGGGGAAACACCATATATTTT
>.|TRBV15|TRBJ2-3|.
CATSSPGEWVSGSTDTQYF
TGTGCCACCAGCAGCCCCGGGGAGTGGGTTAGCGGAAGCACAGATACGCAGTATTTT
>.|TRBV5-1|TRBJ2-5|few
CASSLGTDQETQYF
TGCGCCAGCAGCTTGGGGACAGACCAAGAGACCCAGTACTTC
>TRBD1|TRBV14|TRBJ1-5|.
CASSRDRGLQPQHF
TGTGCCAGCAGCCGGGACAGGGGACTTCAGCCCCAGCATTTT
>TRBD2|TRBV5-4|TRBJ2-1|few
CASSRALAGLGEQFF
TGTGCCAGCAGCCGAGCATTAGCGGGTCTTGGTGAGCAGTTCTTC
>TRBD1|TRBV5-1|TRBJ2-5|.
CASSPLGTVQETQYF
TGCGCCAGCAGCCCCCTGGGGACAGTTCAAGAGACCCAGTACTTC
>TRBD2|TRBV7-3|TRBJ2-1|few
CASSPGRESYNEQFF
TGTGCCAGCAGCCCAGGGAGGGAATCCTACAATGAGCAGTTCTTC
>TRBD1|TRBV30|TRBJ2-2|few
CAWSVQGATGELFF
TGTGCCTGGAGTGTTCAGGGGGCAACCGGGGAGCTGTTTTTT
>.|TRBV7-9|TRBJ2-1|.
CASSLALGSSYNEQFF
TGTGCCAGCAGCTTAGCGCTAGGTAGCTCCTACAATGAGCAGTTCTTC
>.|TRBV11-3|TRBJ2-7|few
CASSHGSSDSYEQYF
TGTGCCAGCAGCCACGGATCTAGCGACTCCTACGAGCAGTACTTC
>.|TRBV6-1|TRBJ1-1|few
CASSEYSGEAFF
TGTGCCAGCAGTGAATACTCGGGAGAAGCTTTCTTT
>.|TRBV6-6|TRBJ1-2|.
CASTRTEGHGYTF
TGTGCCAGCACCAGGACAGAGGGACATGGCTACACCTTC
>TRBD2|TRBV4-1|TRBJ2-7|.
CASSRTSGGEYEQYF
TGCGCCAGCAGCCGAACTAGCGGGGGGGAATACGAGCAGTACTTC
>TRBD2|TRBV6-4|TRBJ2-7|few
CASSDSLLAGTQQYF
TGTGCCAGCAGTGACTCGTTGCTAGCGGGGACTCAGCAGTACTTC
>TRBD2|TRBV19|TRBJ2-1|.
CASSRTSGGNEQFF
TGTGCCAGTAGTAGGACTAGCGGGGGTAATGAGCAGTTCTTC
>TRBD1|TRBV7-2|TRBJ2-7|few
CASSPDPRDRDSYEQYF
TGTGCCAGCAGCCCTGATCCCCGGGACAGGGACTCCTACGAGCAGTACTTC
>.|TRBV6-1|TRBJ2-7|.
CASNDRRGITYEQYF
TGTGCCAGCAACGACCGCCGGGGAATCACCTACGAGCAGTACTTC
>.|TRBV28|TRBJ1-2|.
CASSEEGTYGYTF
TGTGCCAGCAGTGAGGAGGGGACCTATGGCTACACCTTC
>TRBD1|TRBV5-1|TRBJ1-1|.
CASSAGQGGGTEAFF
TGCGCCAGCAGCGCGGGACAGGGTGGTGGCACTGAAGCTTTCTTT
>.|TRBV5-1|TRBJ2-1|many
CASSTGGSYNEQFF
TGCGCCAGCAGCACGGGCGGGTCCTACAATGAGCAGTTCTTC
>.|TRBV5-1|TRBJ1-4|.
CASSPAAANEKLFF
TGCGCCAGCAGCCCGGCAGCGGCTAATGAAAAACTGTTTTTT
>.|TRBV19|TRBJ2-6|.
CASRNRGGGSGANVLTF
TGTGCCAGTCGGAACAGGGGGGGCGGCTCTGGGGCCAACGTCCTGACTTTC